One and the same sample provided the 28 T cell receptor beta chains below, sequenced in a study of high-grade serous ovarian cancer treatment subgroups. Produced via immunoSEQ multiplex PCR; TCRdb's table is partial and in-frame only. This sample has over 9,000 clones, with around 83% found just once. Tumor samples were obtained before definitive surgery or chemotherapy. Sequencing was done on a sample of tumor tissue. The receptors come from a human donor with high-grade serous ovarian cancer.

This chain uses TRBV4-1 with TRBJ1-2; D is perhaps TRBD1 (5 bases). Germline values: CDR1 MGHRA, CDR2 YSYEKL. Between the trimmed V and J ends, which lost 0 bases and 1 base, there was a span of 18 bases. The CDR3 length is 18 residues. CDR3 residues: CASSQDQSGFQSNYGYTF. CDR3 nucleotide sequence: TGCGCCAGCAGCCAAGATCAATCAGGGTTCCAGAGTAACTATGGCTACACCTTC.

The chain links TRBV7-9 to TRBJ2-1, with D maybe TRBD2 (6 bases). This CDR3 comprises 14 residues. Germline loops: CDR1 SEHNR, CDR2 FQNEAQ (reference sequence). The V and J ends lost 4 bases and 0 bases respectively, with 7 bases between them. The CDR3 sequence is CASSYSGSYNEQFF. As DNA, the CDR3 is TGTGCCAGCAGCTATAGCGGCTCCTACAATGAGCAGTTCTTC.

The chain links TRBV25-1 to TRBJ2-1, with TRBD2 identical over 10 bases. This CDR3 is 14 amino acids long. Germline assignment: CDR1 MGHDK and CDR2 SYGVNS. Unmatched junction bases numbered 4, after V lost 6 bases and J lost 5 bases. The CDR3 DNA reads as TGTGCCAGCAGGGGACTAGCGTATCACAATGAGCAGTTCTTC. It codes for CASRGLAYHNEQFF.

This chain links TRBV6-1 with TRBJ1-5; 11 bases map to TRBD1. The CDR3 runs 19 residues. Germline V CDR1 and CDR2: MNHNS, SASEGT. Losses at the gene ends were 1 base for V and 1 base for J; bases not matched to a gene: 9. The CDR3 sequence: CASSEGRTGGAKSNQPQHF. CDR3 in DNA: TGTGCCAGCAGTGAAGGAAGGACAGGGGGCGCGAAAAGCAATCAGCCCCAGCATTTT.

A few counts support this clone. The rearrangement uses TRBV12-5 and TRBJ2-5, with D unclear. V was pared by 5 bases and J by 2 bases, with 12 bases between. The CDR3 sequence is 14 residues long. From germline, CDR1 is LGHNT and CDR2 FRNRAP. CDR3: CASGPAGRQETQYF. The CDR3, as DNA: TGTGCTAGTGGTCCCGCAGGTAGACAAGAGACCCAGTACTTC.

On this clone: Since no conserved phenylalanine or tryptophan closes the CDR3, a read error is the likely cause. The limits of the CDR3 on the DNA are not certain, so only TCRdb's listed CDR3 is given. The chain links TRBV5-4 to TRBJ2-3. Inclusive of both ends, the CDR3 amounts to 14 amino acids. CDR1 is SGHNT, CDR2 YYREEE, per germline (reference sequence). The CDR3 reads CASRPHGVARDTQY.

The gene calls are TRBV9 and TRBJ2-7; TRBD2 agrees at 10 bases. The CDR3 runs 16 residues. CDR1 and CDR2 (germline): SGDLS, YYNGEE. J was trimmed by 1 base and V by 4 bases; bases with no gene match: 8. CDR3 amino acids: CASSSGGLAASYEQYF. In DNA, the CDR3 is TGTGCCAGCAGCTCAGGAGGACTAGCGGCATCCTACGAGCAGTACTTC.

The chain has TRBV11-2 and TRBJ2-1, with D perhaps matching TRBD1 or TRBD2 (5 bases each). This CDR3 is 13 amino acids long. The V end lost 5 bases, the J end lost 9 bases, and 14 bases lay between the germline ends. CDR1 is SGHAT and CDR2 is FQNNGV in the germline V gene. The CDR3 nucleotides are TGTGCCAGCAGCCCCCCCGCTGGGGGTGAGCAGTTCTTC. Protein sequence: CASSPPAGGEQFF.

V usage is TRBV5-1 and J usage is TRBJ2-5; D is possibly TRBD2 (7 bases). The CDR3 has 15 residues. CDR1 is SGHRS and CDR2 is YFSETQ in the germline V gene. V was cut by 4 bases and J by 2 bases, with 15 bases left in between. In DNA, the CDR3 is TGCGCCAGCAGCCTCGAGGGGGGGCGGCAAGAGACCCAGTACTTC. Protein: CASSLEGGRQETQYF.

The chain's CDR3 is CASSYGREGNTIYF. The CDR3 DNA reads TGTGCCAGCAGTTACGGGCGGGAAGGAAACACCATATATTTT. The gene calls are TRBV6-5 and TRBJ1-3; no firm D call. The CDR3 consists of 14 residues. CDR1 and CDR2 (germline): MNHEY, SVGAGI. Deletions cut 2 bases from V and 4 bases from J, with 9 bases between.

The V and J genes are TRBV10-3 and TRBJ1-4; D is ambiguous. This CDR3 has 11 amino acids. Trimming pared 5 bases from V and 7 bases from J, leaving 5 bases between. Germline V gives CDR1 ENHRY, CDR2 SYGVKD. The CDR3 sequence: CAISRGEKLFF. CDR3 sequence (DNA): TGTGCCATCAGTCGAGGTGAAAAACTGTTTTTT.

The chain links TRBV19 to TRBJ1-5; tentatively, D is TRBD1 (5 bases). Germline V gene sequence: CDR1 LNHDA, CDR2 SQIVND (reference sequence). The CDR3 loop spans 15 amino acids. V was shortened by 8 bases and J by 4 bases, with 18 bases between the two germline ends. The CDR3 nucleotides are TGTGCCAGTGCCCGGGGCAGGGATAATAATCAGCCCCAGCATTTT. The encoded protein is CASARGRDNNQPQHF.

This sequence joins TRBV7-2 and TRBJ2-7; D tentatively fits TRBD1 or TRBD2 (5 bases each). From germline, CDR1 is SGHTA and CDR2 FQGNSA. This CDR3 has 14 residues. V lost 5 bases and J lost 0, with 11 bases in between. The CDR3 DNA follows: TGTGCCAGCAGCCCGGGGCCCCCCTCCTACGAGCAGTACTTC. This translates into CASSPGPPSYEQYF.

The V gene is TRBV5-6, the J gene TRBJ2-5; D unclear. V lost 2 bases and J lost 2, with 7 bases in between. The CDR3 totals 13 residues. The germline gives CDR1 SGHDT, CDR2 YYEEEE. Written as DNA, the CDR3 is TGTGCCAGCAGCTTTCTGGGACAAGAGACCCAGTACTTC. This gives the protein CASSFLGQETQYF.

The chain couples TRBV9 to TRBJ2-3; tentatively, D is TRBD2 (6 bases). Germline V CDR1 and CDR2: SGDLS, YYNGEE. The CDR3 totals 14 residues. V lost 4 bases to trimming and J lost 2 bases, with 11 bases between them. CDR3: CASSLRDFTDTQYF. For the CDR3, the DNA is TGTGCCAGCAGCCTCCGGGACTTCACAGATACGCAGTATTTT.

The V and J genes are TRBV15 and TRBJ2-1; D unclear. Trimming took off 1 base at V and 8 bases at J, with 9 bases between the two ends. CDR3 size: 13 residues. Looked up from germline, CDR1 is LNHNV and CDR2 is YYDKDF (reference sequence). CDR3 in DNA: TGTGCCACCAGCAGAGGTCCAGCGTATGAGCAGTTCTTC. This sequence encodes CATSRGPAYEQFF.

The chain is built from TRBV6-4 and TRBJ2-3; 9 bases map to TRBD1. The ends lost 3 bases at V and 0 bases at J; junction bases unmatched: 7. The CDR3 is made up of 17 amino acids. The germline CDR1 and CDR2 sequences are MRHNA and SNTAGT. The CDR3 nucleotides read TGTGCCAGCAGTGAAAACGCCGGGACAGGGAGCACAGATACGCAGTATTTT. Its protein is CASSENAGTGSTDTQYF.

The rearrangement joins TRBV5-1 to TRBJ2-7, with 11 bases lining up with TRBD1. The V and J ends lost 2 bases and 5 bases, in that order; junction bases with no gene match: 9. Germline V gives CDR1 SGHRS, CDR2 YFSETQ. CDR3 length equals 16 residues. The CDR3 protein is CASSLPRTGGVDEQYF. As DNA, the CDR3 is TGCGCCAGCAGCTTACCAAGGACAGGGGGCGTTGACGAGCAGTACTTC.

This clone came up a few times. V usage is TRBV4-1 and J usage is TRBJ1-1; D is ambiguous. The CDR3 runs to 14 residues. V gave up 0 bases and J gave up 4 bases, with 9 bases separating them. The V gene's germline CDR1 is MGHRA and CDR2 YSYEKL. The CDR3 reads CASSQDSGFTEAFF. DNA for the CDR3: TGCGCCAGCAGCCAAGATTCGGGGTTCACTGAAGCTTTCTTT.

The chain has TRBV5-6 and TRBJ2-7, with 9 bases fitting TRBD2. Germline V gives CDR1 SGHDT, CDR2 YYEEEE. The CDR3 is 14 residues long. V trimming: 2 bases; J trimming: 3 bases; junction bases outside the gene matches: 3. CDR3 bases: TGTGCCAGCAGCTTTGGGACTAGCAGCTACGAGCAGTACTTC. This sequence encodes CASSFGTSSYEQYF.

The rearrangement uses TRBV6-5 and TRBJ2-2; the D gene is possibly TRBD2 (5 bases). Germline loops: CDR1 MNHEY, CDR2 SVGAGI. V lost 6 bases, J lost 3 bases, and 11 bases lay in between. This CDR3 spans 14 amino acids. The CDR3 region has the DNA TGTGCCAGCAGGCCGGGATCGGACACCGGGGAGCTGTTTTTT. It yields the protein CASRPGSDTGELFF.

The chain employs TRBV28 and TRBJ1-2; D is unresolved. The CDR3 is 14 amino acids. Trimming removed 4 bases at V and 8 bases at J, with 17 bases between. Germline-derived CDR1 and CDR2 are MDHEN and SYDVKM. The CDR3 nucleotides read TGTGCCAGCAGTTCTACCCGGCATATCAGCGGCTACACCTTC. This encodes CASSSTRHISGYTF.

This CDR3 reads CASSLSLGSNYGYTF. CDR3 DNA: TGTGCCAGCAGCTTATCCCTGGGGTCCAACTATGGCTACACCTTC. The chain links TRBV7-9 to TRBJ1-2; no firm D call. V was clipped by 2 bases and J by 2 bases, with 12 bases between them. The CDR3 has 15 amino acids. The germline gives CDR1 SEHNR, CDR2 FQNEAQ (reference sequence).

The genes are TRBV7-2 and TRBJ2-2, with D possibly being TRBD2 (5 bases). The CDR3 is made up of 16 amino acids. With 6 bases removed from V and 0 bases from J, the gap between germline ends came to 14 bases. CDR1 and CDR2 from the germline V gene are SGHTA and FQGNSA. In DNA, the CDR3 is TGTGCCAGCAGTTTAAAGGGAGAGCCGAACACCGGGGAGCTGTTTTTT. It encodes CASSLKGEPNTGELFF.

The V and J genes are TRBV5-6 and TRBJ1-1, with TRBD1 identical over 9 bases. Trimming at V came to 3 bases and at J to 3 bases, leaving 3 bases not matched to a gene. CDR1 SGHDT and CDR2 YYEEEE come from the germline V gene. The CDR3 is made up of 14 amino acids. The CDR3 DNA reads TGTGCCAGCAGCTCGGGACAGGGTTACACTGAAGCTTTCTTT. This gives the protein CASSSGQGYTEAFF.

The rearrangement links TRBV30 to TRBJ2-1; 7 nucleotides align to TRBD2. This CDR3 region has 16 residues. Germline V gene data show CDR1 as GTSNPN and CDR2 as SVGIG (reference sequence). After removal of 4 bases from V and 12 bases from J, the junction contained 21 bases not matched to a gene. The CDR3 sequence: CAWIPPSGGLQARQFF. CDR3 DNA sequence: TGTGCCTGGATCCCCCCGTCGGGGGGATTACAAGCGAGGCAGTTCTTC. The full variable domain, in which reference TRBV30 and TRBJ2-1 provide the parts outside the CDR3, is SQTIHQWPATLVQPVGSPLSLECTVEGTSNPNLYWYRQAAGRGLQLLFYSVGIGQISSEVPQNLSASRPQDRQFILSSKKLLLSDSGFYLCAWIPPSGGLQARQFFGPGTRLTVL.

This chain connects TRBV18 to TRBJ2-5; tentative D call: TRBD2 (6 bases). Per germline, CDR1 KGHSH and CDR2 LQKENI. V was cut by 4 bases and J by 2 bases, with 8 bases left in between. This CDR3 contains 13 residues. CDR3 residues: CASSQGLQETQYF. The CDR3 coding sequence is TGTGCCAGCTCACAGGGACTTCAAGAGACCCAGTACTTC.

The chain employs TRBV15 and TRBJ1-4, with TRBD1 identical over 7 bases. Germline V gene sequence: CDR1 LNHNV, CDR2 YYDKDF (reference sequence). The V and J ends lost 4 bases and 10 bases, in that order; junction bases with no gene match: 9. CDR3 size: 14 residues. Written as DNA, the CDR3 is TGTGCCACCAGCACGGGACAGAGAGTTGCAAAACTGTTTTTT. Its translation: CATSTGQRVAKLFF.